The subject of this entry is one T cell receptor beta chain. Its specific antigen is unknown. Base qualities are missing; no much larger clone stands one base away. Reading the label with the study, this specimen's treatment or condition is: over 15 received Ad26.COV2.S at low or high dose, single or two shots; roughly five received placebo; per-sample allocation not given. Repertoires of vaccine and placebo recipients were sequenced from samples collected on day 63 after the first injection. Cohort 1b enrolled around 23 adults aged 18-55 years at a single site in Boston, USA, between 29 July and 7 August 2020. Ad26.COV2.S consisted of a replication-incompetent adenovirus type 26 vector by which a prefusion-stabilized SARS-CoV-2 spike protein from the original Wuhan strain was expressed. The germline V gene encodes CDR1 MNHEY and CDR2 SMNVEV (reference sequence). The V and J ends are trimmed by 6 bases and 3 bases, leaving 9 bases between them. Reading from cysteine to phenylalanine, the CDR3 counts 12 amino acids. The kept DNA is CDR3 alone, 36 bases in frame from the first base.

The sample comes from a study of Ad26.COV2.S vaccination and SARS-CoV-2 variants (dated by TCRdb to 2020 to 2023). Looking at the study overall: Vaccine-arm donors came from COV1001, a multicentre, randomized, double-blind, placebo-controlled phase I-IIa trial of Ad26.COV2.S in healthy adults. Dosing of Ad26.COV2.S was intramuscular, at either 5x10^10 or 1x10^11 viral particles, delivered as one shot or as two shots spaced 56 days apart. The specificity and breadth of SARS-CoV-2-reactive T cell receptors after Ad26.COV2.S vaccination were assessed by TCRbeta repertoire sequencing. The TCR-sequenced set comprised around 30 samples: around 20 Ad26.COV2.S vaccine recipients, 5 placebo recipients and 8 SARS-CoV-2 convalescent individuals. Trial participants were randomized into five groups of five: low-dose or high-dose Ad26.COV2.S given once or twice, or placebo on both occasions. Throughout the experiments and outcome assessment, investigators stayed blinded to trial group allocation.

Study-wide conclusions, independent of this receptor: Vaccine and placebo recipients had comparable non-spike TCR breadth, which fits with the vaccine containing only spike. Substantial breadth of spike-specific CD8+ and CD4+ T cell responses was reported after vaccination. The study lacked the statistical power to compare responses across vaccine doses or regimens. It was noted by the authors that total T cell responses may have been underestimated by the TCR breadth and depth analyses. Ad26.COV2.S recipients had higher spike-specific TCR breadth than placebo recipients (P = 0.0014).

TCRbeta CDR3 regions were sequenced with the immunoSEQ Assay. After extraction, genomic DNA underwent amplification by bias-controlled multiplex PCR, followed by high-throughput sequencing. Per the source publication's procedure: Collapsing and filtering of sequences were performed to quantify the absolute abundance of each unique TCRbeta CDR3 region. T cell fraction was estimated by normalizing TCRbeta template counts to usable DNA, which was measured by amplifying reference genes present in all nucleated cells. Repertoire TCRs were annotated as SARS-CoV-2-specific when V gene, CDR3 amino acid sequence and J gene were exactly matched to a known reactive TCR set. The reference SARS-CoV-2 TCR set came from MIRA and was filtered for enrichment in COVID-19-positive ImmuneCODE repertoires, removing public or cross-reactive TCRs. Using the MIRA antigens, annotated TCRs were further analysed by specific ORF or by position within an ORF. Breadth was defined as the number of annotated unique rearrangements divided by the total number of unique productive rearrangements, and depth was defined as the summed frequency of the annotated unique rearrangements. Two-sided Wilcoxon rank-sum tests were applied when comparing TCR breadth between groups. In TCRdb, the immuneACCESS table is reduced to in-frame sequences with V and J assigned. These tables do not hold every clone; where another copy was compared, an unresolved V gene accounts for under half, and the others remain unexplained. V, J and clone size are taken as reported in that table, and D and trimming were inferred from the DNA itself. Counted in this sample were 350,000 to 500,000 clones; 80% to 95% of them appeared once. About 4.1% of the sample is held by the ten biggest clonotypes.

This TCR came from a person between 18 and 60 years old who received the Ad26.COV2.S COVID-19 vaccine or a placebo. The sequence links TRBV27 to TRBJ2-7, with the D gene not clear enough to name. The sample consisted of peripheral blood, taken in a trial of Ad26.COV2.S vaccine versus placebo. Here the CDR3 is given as CASRPANYEQYF. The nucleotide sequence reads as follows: TGTGCCAGCAGGCCCGCTAACTACGAGCAGTACTTC.